The next 17 T cell receptor beta chains were all read from a single sample in a study of regulatory T cells in long-lasting Graves disease. According to the study, TCR beta libraries were built with iRepertoire HTBI primers and CDR3-region Arm-PCR. TCRdb re-analysed the multiplex PCR reads in MiXCR, keeping a single row per CDR3 protein. The sample includes 650,000 to 850,000 distinct CDR3 sequences, around 30% of them seen just once. Specified time point: persistent/refractory GD, antithyroid drugs over 5 years with positive TRAb. PBMC RNA served as the TCR library source. Sequencing was performed on peripheral blood mononuclear cells (PBMCs), taken when the disease was refractory, from a patient treated with antithyroid drugs. All receptors come from a female donor with Graves disease.

The sample holds a few counts of this clonotype. This rearrangement joins TRBV29-1 to TRBJ2-5; tentative D call: TRBD2 (6 bases). Trimming pared 6 bases from V and 4 bases from J, leaving 12 bases between. The germline V gene encodes CDR1 SQVTM and CDR2 ANQGSEA. The CDR3 totals 12 residues. The CDR3 reads CSVVEGVETQYF. In DNA form, the CDR3 reads TGCAGCGTAGTGGAGGGAGTAGAGACCCAGTACTTC.

The chain employs TRBV5-7 and TRBJ2-7, with 13 bases identical to TRBD2. TRBV5-7 is filed as an ORF, its function uncertain. V lost 4 bases and J lost 7; bases outside the gene matches: 11. CDR3 length: 16 residues. The CDR3 nucleotides read TGTGCCAGCAGCCCCGGGACTAGCGGGACCCTCGGGGAGCAGTACTTC. It is translated as CASSPGTSGTLGEQYF.

The chain links TRBV6-1 to TRBJ1-5; no firm D call. The length of the CDR3 is 15 residues. Germline lookup yields CDR1 MNHNS and CDR2 SASEGT. Between the trimmed V and J ends, which lost 3 bases and 1 base, there was a span of 10 bases. The CDR3 nucleotides read TGTGCCAGCAGTGATTTGGGGTTCAGCAATCAGCCCCAGCATTTT. This codes for CASSDLGFSNQPQHF.

This clonotype was found a few times. J is TRBJ2-7 and V is TRBV5-1, with TRBD1 matching over 7 bases. The V and J ends lost 3 bases and 2 bases, in that order; junction bases with no gene match: 5. This CDR3 has 14 amino acids. Germline V gene data show CDR1 as SGHRS and CDR2 as YFSETQ. In DNA, the CDR3 is TGCGCCAGCAGCTCGGACAGGCCGACCTACGAGCAGTACTTC. Translation gives CASSSDRPTYEQYF.

Of note for this clonotype: This sequence may be a read error, since a much larger clone differs from it by one base. V is TRBV11-2 and J is TRBJ2-7; 13 bases fit TRBD2. V lost 6 bases to trimming and J lost 3 bases; unmatched junction nucleotides: 5. CDR3 length: 15 residues. CDR1 SGHAT and CDR2 FQNNGV come from the germline V gene. The CDR3 region is CASRRLAGGLYEQYF. For the CDR3, the DNA is TGTGCCAGCAGGCGACTAGCGGGAGGCCTCTACGAGCAGTACTTC.

The chain joins TRBV10-1 to TRBJ2-7; no clear D. CDR1 and CDR2 (germline): WNHNN, SYGVQD (reference sequence). The CDR3 runs to 13 residues. V gave up 2 bases and J gave up 0 bases, with 5 bases separating them. This CDR3 is CASSEVHSYEQYF. The CDR3 nucleotides are TGCGCCAGCAGTGAGGTCCACTCCTACGAGCAGTACTTC.

This clonotype was found a few times. The chain links TRBV5-5 to TRBJ1-3; D is unclear. The length of the CDR3 is 14 residues. Trimming cost V 0 bases and J 0 bases, with 4 bases left between them. Germline V CDR1 and CDR2: SGHKS, YYEKEE (reference sequence). The CDR3 spells CASSLAPSGNTIYF. The CDR3 region has the DNA TGTGCCAGCAGCTTGGCGCCCTCTGGAAACACCATATATTTT.

As regards this clonotype: One junction end disagrees with the germline gene, perhaps due to a read error. The chain uses TRBV19 and TRBJ2-7; TRBD1 agrees at 7 bases. The CDR3 sequence is 13 residues long. The germline CDR1 and CDR2 sequences are LNHDA and SQIVND (reference sequence). This chain's CDR3 is CASSDRTTYEQCF. The CDR3 nucleotides read TGTGCCTCGTCGGACAGGACGACCTACGAGCAGTGCTTC.

This clonotype was observed a handful of times. This sequence joins TRBV20-1 and TRBJ2-7; 8 bases fit TRBD2. The CDR3 sequence is 15 residues long. Germline lookup yields CDR1 DFQATT and CDR2 SNEGSKA (reference sequence). Trimming cost V 5 bases and J 7 bases; bases outside gene matches: 16. The CDR3 reads CSAPPPGTSGEEQYF. The CDR3 coding sequence is TGCAGTGCTCCTCCCCCCGGCACTAGCGGTGAAGAGCAGTACTTC.

This rearrangement joins TRBV24-1 to TRBJ2-2; TRBD2 aligns across 7 bases. This CDR3 spans 14 amino acids. Per the germline V gene, CDR1 is KGHDR and CDR2 is SFDVKD. V lost 6 bases to trimming and J lost 6 bases; unmatched junction nucleotides: 6. The CDR3 loop is CATSLGGNSGELFF. CDR3 coding DNA: TGTGCCACCAGTTTGGGGGGGAATTCCGGGGAGCTGTTTTTT.

The gene calls are TRBV27 and TRBJ1-1; possibly TRBD1 for D (5 bases). Germline V lookup: CDR1 MNHEY, CDR2 SMNVEV (reference sequence). The CDR3 totals 18 residues. The V gene lost 1 base and the J gene lost 1 base, with 19 bases spanning the gap. The CDR3 spells CASSLFFPQGRRNTEAFF. The CDR3 region has the DNA TGTGCCAGCAGTTTATTTTTCCCGCAGGGTCGGCGGAACACTGAAGCTTTCTTT.

The rearrangement uses TRBV30 and TRBJ1-1, with 8 nucleotides matching TRBD1. From germline, CDR1 is GTSNPN and CDR2 SVGIG (reference sequence). The CDR3 loop spans 14 amino acids. The ends lost 6 bases at V and 2 bases at J; junction bases unmatched: 8. CDR3 sequence reads: CACNRQGSNTEAFF. The CDR3 nucleotides read TGTGCCTGTAACCGACAGGGGTCAAACACTGAAGCTTTCTTT.

This rearrangement joins TRBV19 to TRBJ2-7; D is uncertain. From germline, CDR1 is LNHDA and CDR2 SQIVND (reference sequence). V lost 1 base to trimming and J lost 3 bases, with 13 bases between them. The CDR3 is 15 residues long. The CDR3 protein is CASSIVPGSDYEQYF. The CDR3 coding sequence is TGTGCCAGTAGTATAGTCCCGGGCAGTGACTACGAGCAGTACTTC.

A remark on this clonotype: With a much larger clone just one base away, this may be a read error. The chain employs TRBV18 and TRBJ2-5; weak D call: TRBD1 (5 bases). The V end was cut by 3 bases, the J end by 6 bases, with 17 bases between. Per the germline V gene, CDR1 is KGHSH and CDR2 is LQKENI. This CDR3 has 15 amino acids. The CDR3 loop reads CASSPTKGIQKTQYF. CDR3 nucleotides: TGTGCCAGCTCACCCACAAAGGGGATCCAGAAGACCCAGTACTTC.

This clonotype has a count of ten or more. J is TRBJ1-5 and V is TRBV24-1, with D uncertain. The CDR3 runs 15 residues. Germline CDR1 KGHDR, CDR2 SFDVKD. Deletions cut 4 bases from V and 4 bases from J, with 13 bases between. CDR3 sequence: CATSEGSGVNQPQHF. Written as DNA, the CDR3 is TGTGCCACCAGTGAGGGTAGCGGGGTTAATCAGCCCCAGCATTTT.

The V and J genes are TRBV7-2 and TRBJ1-6; TRBD1 aligns across 8 bases. Germline V gene data show CDR1 as SGHTA and CDR2 as FQGNSA. V shed 5 bases, J shed 7 bases, and the junction held 7 bases outside the gene matches. The CDR3 has 15 residues. The CDR3 bases are TGTGCCAGCAGCGGACGACAGGGGACCAATTCACCCCTCCACTTT. This sequence encodes CASSGRQGTNSPLHF.

CDR3 bases: TGCAGCGCCCAAGACAGAGCGAATCAGCCCCAGCATTTT. Its protein is CSAQDRANQPQHF. The gene calls are TRBV29-1 and TRBJ1-5, with D possibly matching TRBD1 (5 bases). The CDR3 covers 13 residues. Germline-derived CDR1 and CDR2 are SQVTM and ANQGSEA. V dropped 7 bases and J dropped 4 bases, with 14 bases sitting between them.